The clone carrying this T cell receptor (beta chain) occurred once. The sample is drawn from a study of T cell changes during pregnancy in multiple sclerosis. Measured with immunoSEQ multiplex PCR; TCRdb has only the in-frame clones, and not every one. Of some 80,000 clones listed, 94% were seen once; the top ten hold less than 0.15%. V lost 6 bases to trimming and J lost 7 bases, with 10 bases between them. Germline V gene lookup returns CDR1 LNHDA and CDR2 SQIVND (reference sequence). The CDR3 is 11 amino acids. The TCR comes from a female donor with multiple sclerosis, enrolled in a pregnancy study. V usage is TRBV19 and J usage is TRBJ2-7; a possible D gene is TRBD2 (5 bases). Sequences were derived from CD4+ T cells from peripheral blood mononuclear cells, sampled after pregnancy. CDR3 DNA sequence: TGTGCCAGTAGAAGCGGTAGGGAGCAGTACTTC. Protein: CASRSGREQYF. Looking up the rest from reference TRBV19 and TRBJ2-7 gives the full variable domain: DGGITQSPKYLFRKEGQNVTLSCEQNLNHDAMYWYRQDPGQGLRLIYYSQIVNDFQKGDIAEGYSVSREKKESFPLTVTSAQKNPTAFYLCASRSGREQYFGPGTRLTVT.